Presented here are 15 T cell receptor beta chains from one specimen sequenced in a study of beta chain features in type 1 diabetes (dated by TCRdb to about 2018). The library was obtained by the immunoSEQ multiplex PCR assay. All of the isolated RNA was reverse transcribed with the High Capacity cDNA Reverse Transcription Kit, so expressed TCRB transcripts were sequenced. TCRdb limited this immuneACCESS table to in-frame rearrangements with V and J called. A share of clones is missing; checked studies link under half to unresolved V genes, and the rest is unexplained. The sample table contains 130,000 to 150,000 clones; only one count was recorded for 40% to 60% of them. Together, the top ten hold roughly 0.43% of the sample. Specimen: Tregs from blood. The meaning of the sample's cell subset or site label: regulatory CD4+ T cells. These receptors originate from a man aged 18 to 35 in good health.

The chain has TRBV7-9 and TRBJ2-1; 13 bases fit TRBD2. CDR3 length equals 14 residues. Germline values: CDR1 SEHNR, CDR2 FQNEAQ (reference sequence). V lost 9 bases to trimming and J lost 6 bases; unmatched junction nucleotides: 5. CDR3 in amino acids: CARSTSGGANEQFF. DNA of the CDR3: TGTGCCAGGTCTACTAGCGGGGGGGCCAATGAGCAGTTCTTC. The complete variable domain, with remaining parts taken from reference TRBV7-9 and TRBJ2-1, reads DTGVSQNPRHKITKRGQNVTFRCDPISEHNRLYWYRQTLGQGPEFLTYFQNEAQLEKSRLLSDRFSAERPKGSFSTLEIQRTEQGDSAMYLCARSTSGGANEQFFGPGTRLTVL.

V usage is TRBV23-1 and J usage is TRBJ2-1; D is perhaps TRBD2 (7 bases). TRBV23-1 is sorted into the ORF group, with uncertain function. Trimming removed 1 base from V and 7 bases from J, with 17 bases in between. This CDR3 comprises 16 residues. In DNA form, the CDR3 reads TGCGCCAGCAGTCAATTGGGAGGGGGGCCGTGTAATGAGCAGTTCTTC. It encodes CASSQLGGGPCNEQFF.

This clone turned up a few times. Other nucleotide sequences from this sample produce the same CDR3. The chain employs TRBV9 and TRBJ2-5; 7 nucleotides agree with TRBD2. J gave up 2 bases and V 0 bases, and 7 bases lay outside the gene matches. The CDR3 loop spans 16 amino acids. CDR1 is SGDLS, CDR2 YYNGEE, per germline. DNA of the CDR3: TGTGCCAGCAGCGTAGGGGCTAGCGGATTACAAGAGACCCAGTACTTC. Residues: CASSVGASGLQETQYF.

The chain is built from TRBV19 and TRBJ1-5, with D perhaps matching TRBD1 (6 bases). The CDR3 runs to 16 residues. CDR1 is LNHDA, CDR2 SQIVND, per germline (reference sequence). The V end was cut by 5 bases, the J end by 0 bases, with 14 bases between. This CDR3 reads CASSPRTENSNQPQHF. The CDR3 bases are TGTGCCAGTAGTCCTCGGACAGAGAATAGCAATCAGCCCCAGCATTTT.

The chain joins TRBV5-5 to TRBJ2-7; TRBD1 aligns across 7 bases. Germline loops: CDR1 SGHKS, CDR2 YYEKEE (reference sequence). J gave up 2 bases and V 2 bases, and 7 bases lay outside the gene matches. The CDR3 runs to 15 residues. The CDR3 here is CASSLHGQEAYEQYF. CDR3 nucleotide sequence: TGTGCCAGCAGCTTACACGGACAGGAAGCCTACGAGCAGTACTTC.

This chain links TRBV28 with TRBJ2-3; 9 bases line up with TRBD2. Trimming cost V 4 bases and J 3 bases; bases outside gene matches: 8. The CDR3 loop spans 16 amino acids. Per the germline V gene, CDR1 is MDHEN and CDR2 is SYDVKM. This CDR3 reads CASSSPAGGDTDTQYF. The CDR3 bases are TGTGCCAGCAGTTCTCCGGCGGGGGGGGATACAGATACGCAGTATTTT.

This rearrangement joins TRBV9 to TRBJ2-7; D not certain. CDR1 and CDR2 from the germline V gene are SGDLS and YYNGEE. The CDR3 runs to 14 residues. Trimming stripped 0 bases from V and 2 bases from J, with 9 bases between. CDR3 coding DNA: TGTGCCAGCAGCGTAGGGGCAGGAACCTACGAGCAGTACTTC. Protein sequence: CASSVGAGTYEQYF.

J is TRBJ1-2 and V is TRBV6-1, with 7 bases identical to TRBD1. With V trimmed by 6 bases and J by 2 bases, 6 bases remained unmatched. The CDR3 consists of 14 residues. CDR1 is MNHNS, CDR2 SASEGT, per germline. In DNA, the CDR3 is TGTGCCAGCAGCCGGATGGGACAGAACTATGGCTACACCTTC. Protein: CASSRMGQNYGYTF.

This clone was counted only a few times. This sequence joins TRBV6-5 and TRBJ1-2; TRBD1 matches 8 bases. V lost 6 bases and J lost 8; bases outside the gene matches: 8. Germline V CDR1 and CDR2: MNHEY, SVGAGI. The CDR3 is made up of 13 amino acids. CDR3 sequence reads: CASRLDREYGYTF. Here the CDR3 DNA reads TGTGCCAGCAGATTGGACAGGGAGTACGGCTACACCTTC.

This clone has just a few counts. V and J are TRBV21-1 and TRBJ2-1; TRBD2, as called in the table, went unchecked against the DNA. TRBV21-1 corresponds to a pseudogene. The CDR3 length is 16 residues. The CDR3: CASSKDVAGGVNEQFF. The CDR3 DNA reads TGTGCCAGCAGCAAAGACGTAGCGGGAGGTGTAAATGAGCAGTTCTTC.

The chain joins TRBV29-1 to TRBJ2-1; no reliable D call. Per the germline V gene, CDR1 is SQVTM and CDR2 is ANQGSEA. The CDR3 is 13 residues long. V lost 1 base to trimming and J lost 8 bases, with 12 bases between them. The CDR3 DNA follows: TGCAGCGTTGAAGGAGGTAGACGCCATGAGCAGTTCTTC. Amino acids: CSVEGGRRHEQFF.

The chain recombines TRBV29-1 with TRBJ1-1, with 7 nucleotides matching TRBD1. Losses at the gene ends were 5 bases for V and 7 bases for J; bases not matched to a gene: 10. Per germline, CDR1 SQVTM and CDR2 ANQGSEA. This CDR3 is built from 13 residues. The CDR3 DNA is TGCAGCGTTTCCCCCTCACAGGGGAATGAAGCTTTCTTT. As protein: CSVSPSQGNEAFF.

The chain uses TRBV6-5 and TRBJ2-7, with a weak D call TRBD2 (6 bases). This CDR3 has 14 amino acids. Trimming left V 2 bases short and J 2 bases short, with 10 bases between. Germline CDR1 is MNHEY and CDR2 is SVGAGI. As DNA, the CDR3 is TGTGCCAGCAGTTACCGGGAGACTGCCTACGAGCAGTACTTC. Its protein is CASSYRETAYEQYF.

The CDR3 here is CASSTAGGAGETQYF. DNA for the CDR3: TGTGCCAGCAGTACCGCTGGGGGGGCTGGGGAGACCCAGTACTTC. The chain joins TRBV6-1 to TRBJ2-5, with TRBD2 as a possible D gene (7 bases). Per the germline V gene, CDR1 is MNHNS and CDR2 is SASEGT. The CDR3 spans 15 residues. V lost 5 bases and J 5 bases, leaving 18 bases between the germline ends.

This clone is a singleton in its sample. The chain couples TRBV7-3 to TRBJ2-1; 7 nucleotides align to TRBD2. J lost 9 bases, V lost 5 bases, and 4 bases had no gene match. The germline CDR1 and CDR2 sequences are SGHTA and FQGTGA. This CDR3 is 12 amino acids long. The CDR3 loop is CASSLWEGEQFF. The DNA of the CDR3 is TGTGCCAGCAGCCTCTGGGAGGGTGAGCAGTTCTTC.